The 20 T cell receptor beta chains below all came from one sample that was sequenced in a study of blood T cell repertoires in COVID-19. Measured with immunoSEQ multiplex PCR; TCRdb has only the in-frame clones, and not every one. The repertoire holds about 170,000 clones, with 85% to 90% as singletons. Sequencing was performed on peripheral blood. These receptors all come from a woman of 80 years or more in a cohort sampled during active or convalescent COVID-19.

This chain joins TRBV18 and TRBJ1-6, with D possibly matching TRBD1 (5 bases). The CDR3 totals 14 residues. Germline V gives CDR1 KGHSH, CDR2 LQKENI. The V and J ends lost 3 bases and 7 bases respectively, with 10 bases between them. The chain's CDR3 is CASSPSGWNSPLHF. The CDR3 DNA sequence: TGTGCCAGCTCACCTTCAGGGTGGAATTCACCCCTCCACTTT.

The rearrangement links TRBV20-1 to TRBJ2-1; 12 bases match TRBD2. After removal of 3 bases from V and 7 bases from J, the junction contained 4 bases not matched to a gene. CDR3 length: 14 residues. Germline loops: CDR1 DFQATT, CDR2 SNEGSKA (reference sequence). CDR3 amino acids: CSASRGLAGNEQFF. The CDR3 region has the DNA TGCAGTGCTAGTCGCGGACTAGCGGGGAATGAGCAGTTCTTC.

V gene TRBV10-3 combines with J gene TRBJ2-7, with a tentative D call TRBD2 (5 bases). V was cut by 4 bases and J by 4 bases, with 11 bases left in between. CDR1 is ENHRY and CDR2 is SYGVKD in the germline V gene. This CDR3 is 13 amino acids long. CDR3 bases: TGTGCCATCAGTGGTGGACTTTTTTACGAGCAGTACGTC. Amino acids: CAISGGLFYEQYV.

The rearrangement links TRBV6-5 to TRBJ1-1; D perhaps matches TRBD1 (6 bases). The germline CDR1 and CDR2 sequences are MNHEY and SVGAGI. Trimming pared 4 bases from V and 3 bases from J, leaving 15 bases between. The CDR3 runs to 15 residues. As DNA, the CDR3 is TGTGCCAGCAGTTCCCCACAGGGTAGGGACACTGAAGCTTTCTTT. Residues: CASSSPQGRDTEAFF.

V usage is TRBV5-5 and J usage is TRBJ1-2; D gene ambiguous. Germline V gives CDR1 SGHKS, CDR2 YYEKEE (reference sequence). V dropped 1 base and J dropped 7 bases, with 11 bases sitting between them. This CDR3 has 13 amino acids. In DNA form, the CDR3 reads TGTGCCAGCAGCTTGACGGGGTTAGGTGGCTACACCTTC. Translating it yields CASSLTGLGGYTF.

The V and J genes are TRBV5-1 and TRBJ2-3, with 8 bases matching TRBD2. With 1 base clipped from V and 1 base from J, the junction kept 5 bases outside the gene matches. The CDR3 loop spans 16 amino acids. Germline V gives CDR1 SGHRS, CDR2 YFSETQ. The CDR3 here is CASSLSGAGGTDTQYF. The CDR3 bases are TGCGCCAGCAGCTTGTCGGGAGCGGGGGGCACAGATACGCAGTATTTT.

The CDR3 DNA sequence: TGTGCCATCAGTGGGCGGGGGGCGCAAGAGACCCAGTACTTC. It specifies CAISGRGAQETQYF. The chain combines TRBV10-3 with TRBJ2-5, with 8 positions matching TRBD2. The germline CDR1 and CDR2 sequences are ENHRY and SYGVKD. Germline trimming cut 4 bases from V and 2 bases from J; bases unmatched to any gene: 3. This CDR3 has 14 amino acids.

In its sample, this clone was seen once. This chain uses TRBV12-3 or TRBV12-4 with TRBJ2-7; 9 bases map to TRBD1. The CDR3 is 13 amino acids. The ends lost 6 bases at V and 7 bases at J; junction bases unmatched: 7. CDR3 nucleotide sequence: TGTGCCAGCAGGGCGGGACAGGGCGGGGAGCAGTACTTC. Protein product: CASRAGQGGEQYF.

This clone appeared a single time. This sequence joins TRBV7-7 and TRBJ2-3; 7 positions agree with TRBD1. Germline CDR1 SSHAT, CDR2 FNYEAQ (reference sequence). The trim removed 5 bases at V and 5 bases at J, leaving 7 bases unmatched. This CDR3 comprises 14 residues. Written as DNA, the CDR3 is TGTGCCAGCAGCCCCAGCCCAGGGGGAGATACGCAGTATTTT. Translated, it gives CASSPSPGGDTQYF.

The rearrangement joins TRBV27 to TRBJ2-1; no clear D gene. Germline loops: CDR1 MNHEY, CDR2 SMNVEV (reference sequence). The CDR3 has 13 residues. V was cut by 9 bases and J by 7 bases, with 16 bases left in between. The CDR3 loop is CASSGMTRNEQFF. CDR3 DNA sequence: TGTGCCAGTTCCGGAATGACTCGGAATGAGCAGTTCTTC.

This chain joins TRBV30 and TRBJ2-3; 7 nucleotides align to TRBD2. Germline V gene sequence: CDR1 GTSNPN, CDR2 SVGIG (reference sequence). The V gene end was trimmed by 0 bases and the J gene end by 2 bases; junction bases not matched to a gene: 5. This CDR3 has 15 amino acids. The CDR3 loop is CAWSVLGTNTDTQYF. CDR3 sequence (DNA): TGTGCCTGGAGTGTACTCGGGACTAACACAGATACGCAGTATTTT. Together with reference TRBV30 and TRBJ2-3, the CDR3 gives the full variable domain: SQTIHQWPATLVQPVGSPLSLECTVEGTSNPNLYWYRQAAGRGLQLLFYSVGIGQISSEVPQNLSASRPQDRQFILSSKKLLLSDSGFYLCAWSVLGTNTDTQYFGPGTRLTVL.

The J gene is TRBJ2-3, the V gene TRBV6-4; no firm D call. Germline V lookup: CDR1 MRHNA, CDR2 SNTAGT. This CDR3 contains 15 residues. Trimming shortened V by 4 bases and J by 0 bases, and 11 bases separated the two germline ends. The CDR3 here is CASSALADSTDTQYF. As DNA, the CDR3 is TGTGCCAGCAGTGCCCTGGCGGATAGCACAGATACGCAGTATTTT.

The CDR3 DNA is TGTGCCAGCAGCGCCCCGGTGTACAGGCTTTTTAGTGACGGAAACACCATATATTTT. Protein: CASSAPVYRLFSDGNTIYF. The chain employs TRBV7-8 and TRBJ1-3; perhaps TRBD1 as D (5 bases). Trimming stripped 5 bases from V and 4 bases from J, with 27 bases between. The V gene's germline CDR1 is SGHVS and CDR2 FQNEAQ. This CDR3 is built from 19 residues.

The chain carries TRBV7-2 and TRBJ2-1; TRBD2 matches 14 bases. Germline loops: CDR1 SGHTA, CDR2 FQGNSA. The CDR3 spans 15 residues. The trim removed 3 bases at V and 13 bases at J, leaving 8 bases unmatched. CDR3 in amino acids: CASSFGGTSGSRQFF. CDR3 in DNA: TGTGCCAGCAGCTTCGGAGGGACTAGCGGGAGTAGACAGTTCTTC.

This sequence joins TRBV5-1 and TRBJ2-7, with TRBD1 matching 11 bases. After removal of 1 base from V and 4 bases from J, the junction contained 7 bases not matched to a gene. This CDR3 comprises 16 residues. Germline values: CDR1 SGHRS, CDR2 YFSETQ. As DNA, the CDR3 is TGCGCCAGCAGCTTGAACGTCGGACAGGGGGCTTACGAGCAGTACTTC. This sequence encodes CASSLNVGQGAYEQYF.

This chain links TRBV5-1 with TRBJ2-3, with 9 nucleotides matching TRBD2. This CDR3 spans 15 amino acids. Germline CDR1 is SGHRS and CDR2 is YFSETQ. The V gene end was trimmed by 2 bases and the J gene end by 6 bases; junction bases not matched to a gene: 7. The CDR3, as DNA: TGCGCCAGCAGCTTAGGGAGAAGCGGGAGGGATACGCAGTATTTT. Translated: CASSLGRSGRDTQYF.

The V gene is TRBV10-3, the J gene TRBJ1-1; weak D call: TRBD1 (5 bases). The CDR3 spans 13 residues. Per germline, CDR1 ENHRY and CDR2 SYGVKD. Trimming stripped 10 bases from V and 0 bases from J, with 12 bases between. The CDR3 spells CATSGVMNTEAFF. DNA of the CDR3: TGTGCCACCTCGGGGGTAATGAACACTGAAGCTTTCTTT.

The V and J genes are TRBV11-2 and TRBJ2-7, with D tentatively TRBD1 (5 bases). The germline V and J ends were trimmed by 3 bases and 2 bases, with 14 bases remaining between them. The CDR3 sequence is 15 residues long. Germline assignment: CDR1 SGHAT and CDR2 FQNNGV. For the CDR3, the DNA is TGTGCCAGCAGCTTGAGTTTGCAGGGCCCCTACGAGCAGTACTTC. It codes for CASSLSLQGPYEQYF.

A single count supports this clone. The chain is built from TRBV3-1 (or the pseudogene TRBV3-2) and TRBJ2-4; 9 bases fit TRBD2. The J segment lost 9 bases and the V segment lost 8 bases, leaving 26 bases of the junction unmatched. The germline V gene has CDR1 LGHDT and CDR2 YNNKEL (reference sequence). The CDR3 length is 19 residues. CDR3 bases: TGTGCCAGCTCTCTCGGCCCCGCGGGAGGGGGCTCGTTTTTGAGCATTCAGTACTTC. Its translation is CASSLGPAGGGSFLSIQYF.

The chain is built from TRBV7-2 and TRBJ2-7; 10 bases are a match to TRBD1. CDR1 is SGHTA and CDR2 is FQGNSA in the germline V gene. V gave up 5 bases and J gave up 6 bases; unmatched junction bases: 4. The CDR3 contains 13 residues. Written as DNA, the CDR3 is TGTGCCAGCAGCCGGGACAGGGGAGGCGAGCAGTACTTC. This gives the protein CASSRDRGGEQYF. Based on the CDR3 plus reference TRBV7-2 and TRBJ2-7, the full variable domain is GAGVSQSPSNKVTEKGKDVELRCDPISGHTALYWYRQSLGQGLEFLIYFQGNSAPDKSGLPSDRFSAERTGGSVSTLTIQRTQQEDSAVYLCASSRDRGGEQYFGPGTRLTVT.